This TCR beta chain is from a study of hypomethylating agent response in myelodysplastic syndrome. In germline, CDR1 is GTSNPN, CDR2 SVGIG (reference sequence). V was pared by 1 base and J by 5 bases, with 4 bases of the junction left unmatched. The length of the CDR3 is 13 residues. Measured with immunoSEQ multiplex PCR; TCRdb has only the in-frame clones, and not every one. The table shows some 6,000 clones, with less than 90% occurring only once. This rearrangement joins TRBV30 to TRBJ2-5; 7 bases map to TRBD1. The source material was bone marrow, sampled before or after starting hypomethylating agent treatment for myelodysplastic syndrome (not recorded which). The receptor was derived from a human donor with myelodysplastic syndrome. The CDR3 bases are TGTGCCTGGAGTGCCATGGACAGGGAGACCCAGTACTTC. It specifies CAWSAMDRETQYF.